The clone carrying this T cell receptor beta chain was seen a handful of times. These data come from a study of identical twins. The V and J ends lost 0 bases and 4 bases respectively, with 10 bases between them. CDR3 length equals 14 residues. The germline V gene encodes CDR1 SGHRS and CDR2 YFSETQ. TCRdb re-analysed the 5' RACE reads in MiXCR, keeping a single row per CDR3 protein. The sample has hundreds of thousands of distinct CDR3 sequences, 15% to 20% seen once. These same records also appear under a second study, on T cells expressing NK-cell markers. That study reports: Seven sequenced donors out of eight were HCMV-seropositive, one seronegative. Leadership of the CD3+CD56-NKG2C+ fraction also belonged to these clonotypes in a few donors.

The receptor was derived from a woman between 18 and 29 years old in good health. J is TRBJ1-1 and V is TRBV5-1; D not resolved. Sequenced: PBMCs. The CDR3 reads CASSLELSGTEAFF. CDR3 nucleotide sequence: TGCGCCAGCAGCTTGGAGCTTAGCGGCACTGAAGCTTTCTTT.